Below are 25 T cell receptor beta chains sequenced from a single sample in a study of early stage breast cancer tumors. Assay used: immunoSEQ multiplex PCR; TCRdb lists only in-frame clones, some missing. The sample carries about 6,000 clones, about three quarters recorded once. What was sequenced was normal breast tissue next to the tumor. The receptors were gathered from a person aged 65 to 85 with breast cancer.

The chain couples TRBV7-2 to TRBJ2-4, with D maybe TRBD1 (6 bases). V shed 3 bases and J shed 8 bases, with 11 bases lying between them. Per the germline V gene, CDR1 is SGHTA and CDR2 is FQGNSA. The CDR3 runs 13 residues. CDR3 nucleotides: TGTGCCAGCAGCTTGGGGACAAGGGACATTCAGTACTTC. Protein product: CASSLGTRDIQYF.

Only a few counts were recorded for this clone. The V and J genes are TRBV23-1 and TRBJ2-7, with D perhaps TRBD1 (6 bases). TRBV23-1 is known as an ORF, though its function is uncertain. Deletions cut 7 bases from V and 7 bases from J, with 17 bases between. The CDR3 spans 13 residues. As DNA, the CDR3 is TGCGCCAGCACCCAGGGGTCAGGGGAGGAGCAGTACTTC. This codes for CASTQGSGEEQYF.

The chain recombines TRBV6-1 with TRBJ2-5, with D tentatively TRBD1 (6 bases). Trimming removed 2 bases from V and 9 bases from J, with 16 bases in between. CDR1 MNHNS and CDR2 SASEGT come from the germline V gene. This CDR3 region has 14 residues. The CDR3 DNA reads as TGTGCCAGCAGTGAATCCGAGGGATGGGGGCCCCAGTACTTC. Protein: CASSESEGWGPQYF.

The chain uses TRBV7-3 and TRBJ1-3, with no clear D. V was trimmed by 5 bases and J by 0 bases, leaving 8 bases between them. From germline, CDR1 is SGHTA and CDR2 FQGTGA. The length of the CDR3 is 14 residues. The CDR3 region is CASSKGVSGNTIYF. The CDR3 nucleotides are TGTGCCAGCAGCAAAGGAGTCTCTGGAAACACCATATATTTT.

The rearrangement uses TRBV5-4 and TRBJ1-2; D not certain. Trimming removed 4 bases from V and 6 bases from J, with 13 bases in between. CDR1 and CDR2 from the germline V gene are SGHNT and YYREEE (reference sequence). The CDR3 consists of 13 residues. Here the CDR3 reads CASSLAGGDGYTF. As DNA, the CDR3 is TGTGCCAGCAGCCTCGCCGGTGGAGATGGCTACACCTTC.

The chain has TRBV18 and TRBJ2-7, with 7 bases lining up with TRBD2. Germline V gene data show CDR1 as KGHSH and CDR2 as LQKENI. The CDR3 spans 15 residues. The V and J ends lost 2 bases and 8 bases, in that order; junction bases with no gene match: 12. In nucleotides, the CDR3 is TGTGCCAGCTCACCAATGTGGCGGGAGCAGTCCCAGCAGTACTTC. Its translation: CASSPMWREQSQQYF.

The rearrangement uses TRBV19 and TRBJ2-7; 8 nucleotides line up with TRBD1. CDR3 length: 14 residues. V was pared by 5 bases and J by 4 bases, with 7 bases of the junction left unmatched. The germline gives CDR1 LNHDA, CDR2 SQIVND (reference sequence). Written as DNA, the CDR3 is TGTGCCAGTAGTCCCGGGACAGGACTTTACGAGCAGTACTTC. Its translation is CASSPGTGLYEQYF.

This clone was seen only once. The rearrangement links TRBV5-4 to TRBJ1-5; D gene uncertain. With 4 bases removed from V and 0 bases from J, the gap between germline ends came to 17 bases. CDR1 and CDR2 from the germline V gene are SGHNT and YYREEE (reference sequence). The CDR3 has 17 amino acids. The CDR3, as DNA: TGTGCCAGCAGCCAAGACCCCCAGGCCTATAGCAATCAGCCCCAGCATTTT. This translates into CASSQDPQAYSNQPQHF.

The CDR3 loop reads CASSVAGSTDTQYF. CDR3 coding DNA: TGTGCCAGCAGCGTAGCCGGGAGTACAGATACGCAGTATTTT. The rearrangement links TRBV9 to TRBJ2-3; TRBD2 might be the D (6 bases). The CDR3 runs to 14 residues. Trimming removed 0 bases at V and 3 bases at J, with 8 bases between. Germline CDR1 reads SGDLS; CDR2 reads YYNGEE.

The V and J genes are TRBV18 and TRBJ2-1, with D perhaps TRBD1 (5 bases). Trimming cost V 3 bases and J 3 bases, with 9 bases left between them. The CDR3 sequence is 14 residues long. The germline CDR1 and CDR2 sequences are KGHSH and LQKENI. CDR3 region: CASSPRVGYNEQFF. CDR3 in DNA: TGTGCCAGCTCACCCAGGGTTGGCTACAATGAGCAGTTCTTC.

The V and J genes are TRBV11-2 and TRBJ1-2, with 7 nucleotides matching TRBD1. The CDR3 has 13 residues. The V gene end was trimmed by 5 bases and the J gene end by 6 bases; junction bases not matched to a gene: 6. Germline CDR1 and CDR2: SGHAT and FQNNGV. The CDR3, as DNA: TGTGCCAGCAGCCTATCGACAGGGAATGGCTACACCTTC. Its protein is CASSLSTGNGYTF.

V is TRBV19 and J is TRBJ2-3; D unclear. Germline loops: CDR1 LNHDA, CDR2 SQIVND (reference sequence). This CDR3 has 13 residues. The ends were cut back, 9 bases at V and 7 bases at J, with 17 bases in the middle. The CDR3 protein is CARPLRGHHTQYF. CDR3 nucleotide sequence: TGTGCCAGGCCATTACGAGGTCACCATACGCAGTATTTT.

The chain uses TRBV30 and TRBJ1-6, with 7 bases identical to TRBD1. This CDR3 has 16 residues. Germline V gene lookup returns CDR1 GTSNPN and CDR2 SVGIG (reference sequence). After removal of 4 bases from V and 2 bases from J, the junction contained 8 bases not matched to a gene. CDR3 residues: CAWNPRTGTYNSPLHF. In DNA form, the CDR3 reads TGTGCCTGGAATCCCCGGACAGGAACCTATAATTCACCCCTCCACTTT.

The V and J genes are TRBV5-1 and TRBJ2-1, with 8 bases that match TRBD1. With 5 bases clipped from V and 7 bases from J, the junction kept 5 bases outside the gene matches. Germline V gene data show CDR1 as SGHRS and CDR2 as YFSETQ. This CDR3 has 13 amino acids. CDR3 sequence: CASRNTGGNEQFF. The CDR3 nucleotides read TGCGCCAGCAGGAATACAGGGGGAAATGAGCAGTTCTTC.

This clone appeared a few times. The CDR3 is CASSQGPDRGSYEQYF. DNA for the CDR3: TGCGCCAGCAGCCAAGGACCCGACAGGGGGTCCTACGAGCAGTACTTC. V gene TRBV4-1 combines with J gene TRBJ2-7; 9 bases align to TRBD1. Trimming removed 1 base from V and 1 base from J; junction bases left unmatched: 5. Germline V gene lookup returns CDR1 MGHRA and CDR2 YSYEKL. The CDR3 contains 16 residues.

This clone was seen a few times. The chain recombines TRBV27 with TRBJ2-7; D remains ambiguous. Germline CDR1 MNHEY, CDR2 SMNVEV (reference sequence). The CDR3 runs 13 residues. Trimming pared 2 bases from V and 4 bases from J, leaving 9 bases between. The CDR3 sequence is CASSLGGEYEQYF. CDR3 nucleotide sequence: TGTGCCAGCAGTTTAGGCGGAGAGTACGAGCAGTACTTC.

The genes are TRBV27 and TRBJ2-7, with TRBD1 as a possible D gene (5 bases). Germline CDR1 is MNHEY and CDR2 is SMNVEV (reference sequence). The CDR3 extends over 14 amino acids. Between the trimmed V and J ends, which lost 2 bases and 2 bases, there was a span of 10 bases. As DNA, the CDR3 is TGTGCCAGCAGTTTAGCCCAGGGTCCCTACGAGCAGTACTTC. It encodes CASSLAQGPYEQYF.

This chain links TRBV7-2 with TRBJ1-1; D ambiguous. The germline V and J ends were trimmed by 6 bases and 0 bases, with 14 bases remaining between them. Germline V gene data show CDR1 as SGHTA and CDR2 as FQGNSA. This CDR3 spans 15 amino acids. Here the CDR3 reads CASSTYVAMNTEAFF. CDR3 in DNA: TGTGCCAGCAGTACTTACGTAGCGATGAACACTGAAGCTTTCTTT. The entire variable domain, with the rest obtained from reference TRBV7-2 and TRBJ1-1, is as follows: GAGVSQSPSNKVTEKGKDVELRCDPISGHTALYWYRQSLGQGLEFLIYFQGNSAPDKSGLPSDRFSAERTGGSVSTLTIQRTQQEDSAVYLCASSTYVAMNTEAFFGQGTRLTVV.

This chain joins TRBV7-2 and TRBJ2-1; TRBD2 matches 9 bases. Germline-derived CDR1 and CDR2 are SGHTA and FQGNSA. There are 16 residues in the CDR3. The V and J ends lost 5 bases and 9 bases, in that order; junction bases with no gene match: 14. CDR3 DNA: TGTGCCAGCAGCGGCGGCGGGGGGGCAAAAGTCAGTGAGCAGTTCTTC. This gives the protein CASSGGGGAKVSEQFF.

This chain links TRBV9 with TRBJ2-3; 15 bases are a match to TRBD2. This CDR3 contains 18 residues. The trim removed 3 bases at V and 3 bases at J, leaving 8 bases unmatched. CDR1 is SGDLS and CDR2 is YYNGEE in the germline V gene. DNA for the CDR3: TGTGCCAGCAGCGCCCAGTTGGGACTAGCGGGAGGAACAGATACGCAGTATTTT. Translating gives CASSAQLGLAGGTDTQYF.

The gene calls are TRBV7-6 and TRBJ1-1; D unresolved. V lost 1 base and J 3 bases, leaving 9 bases between the germline ends. The germline CDR1 and CDR2 sequences are SGHVS and FNYEAQ. The CDR3 has 14 residues. Here the CDR3 DNA reads TGTGCCAGCAGCTTAGGTCGGAGGGACACTGAAGCTTTCTTT. Amino acid sequence: CASSLGRRDTEAFF.

This chain links TRBV28 with TRBJ2-2; no definite D call. CDR1 MDHEN and CDR2 SYDVKM come from the germline V gene. The CDR3 runs to 12 residues. The CDR3: CATRANTGELFF. CDR3 nucleotides: TGTGCTACGCGAGCGAACACCGGGGAGCTGTTTTTT.

The gene calls are TRBV18 and TRBJ1-5, with TRBD1 matching over 9 bases. The trim removed 1 base at V and 4 bases at J, leaving 8 bases unmatched. The CDR3 has 17 amino acids. Germline-derived CDR1 and CDR2 are KGHSH and LQKENI. The CDR3 DNA follows: TGTGCCAGCTCACCACGACCGGGACAGGGACGAAATCAGCCCCAGCATTTT. It encodes CASSPRPGQGRNQPQHF.

The V gene is TRBV30, the J gene TRBJ1-3; maybe TRBD1 (5 bases). This CDR3 has 15 amino acids. Germline V CDR1 and CDR2: GTSNPN, SVGIG (reference sequence). Trimming took off 1 base at V and 11 bases at J, with 21 bases between the two ends. The CDR3 bases are TGTGCCTGGAGTGGGGGCCGAGGTTTTGGCGGGGCCATATATTTT. Translating it yields CAWSGGRGFGGAIYF.

The J gene is TRBJ2-7, the V gene TRBV15; possibly TRBD1 for D (6 bases). V was cut by 2 bases and J by 0 bases, with 14 bases left in between. Germline V gives CDR1 LNHNV, CDR2 YYDKDF (reference sequence). The CDR3 length is 16 residues. The CDR3: CATSRTGQGLSYEQYF. For the CDR3, the DNA is TGTGCCACCAGCAGAACCGGCCAGGGGCTCTCCTACGAGCAGTACTTC.